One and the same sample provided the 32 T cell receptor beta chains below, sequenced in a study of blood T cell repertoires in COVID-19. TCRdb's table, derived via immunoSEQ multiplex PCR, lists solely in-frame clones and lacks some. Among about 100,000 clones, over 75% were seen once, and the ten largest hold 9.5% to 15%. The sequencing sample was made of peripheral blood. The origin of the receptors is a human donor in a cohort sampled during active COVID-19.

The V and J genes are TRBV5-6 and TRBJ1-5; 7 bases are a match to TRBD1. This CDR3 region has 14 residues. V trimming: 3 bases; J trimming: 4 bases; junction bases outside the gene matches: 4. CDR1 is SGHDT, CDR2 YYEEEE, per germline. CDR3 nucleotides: TGTGCCAGCAGCTGGGGACAGACGAATCAGCCCCAGCATTTT. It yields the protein CASSWGQTNQPQHF.

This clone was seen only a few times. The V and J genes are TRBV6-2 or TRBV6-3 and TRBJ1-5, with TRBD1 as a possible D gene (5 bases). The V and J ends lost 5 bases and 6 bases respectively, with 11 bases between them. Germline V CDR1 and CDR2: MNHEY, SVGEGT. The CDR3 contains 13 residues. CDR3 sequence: CASSGGGVQPQHF. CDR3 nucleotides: TGTGCCAGCAGTGGCGGGGGGGTTCAGCCCCAGCATTTT.

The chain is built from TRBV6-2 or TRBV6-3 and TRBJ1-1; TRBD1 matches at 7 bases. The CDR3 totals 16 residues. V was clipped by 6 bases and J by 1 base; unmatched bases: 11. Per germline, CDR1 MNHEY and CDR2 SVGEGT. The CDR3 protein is CASSRDRLRGNTEAFF. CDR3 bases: TGTGCCAGCAGCAGGGACAGATTACGTGGGAACACTGAAGCTTTCTTT.

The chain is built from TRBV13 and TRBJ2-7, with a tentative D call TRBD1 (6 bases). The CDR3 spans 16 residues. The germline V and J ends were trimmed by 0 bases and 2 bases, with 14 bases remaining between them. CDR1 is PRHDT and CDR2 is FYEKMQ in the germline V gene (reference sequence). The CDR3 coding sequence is TGTGCCAGCAGCTTAGGCCTCGGACAGAGAGCCTACGAGCAGTACTTC. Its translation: CASSLGLGQRAYEQYF. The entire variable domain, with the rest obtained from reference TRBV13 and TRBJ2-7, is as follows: AAGVIQSPRHLIKEKRETATLKCYPIPRHDTVYWYQQGPGQDPQFLISFYEKMQSDKGSIPDRFSAQQFSDYHSELNMSSLELGDSALYFCASSLGLGQRAYEQYFGPGTRLTVT.

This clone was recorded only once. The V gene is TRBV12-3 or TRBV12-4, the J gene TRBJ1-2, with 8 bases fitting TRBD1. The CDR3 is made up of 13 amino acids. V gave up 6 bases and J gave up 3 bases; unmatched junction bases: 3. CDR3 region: CASSWDRYYGYTF. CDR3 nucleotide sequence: TGTGCCAGCAGCTGGGACAGGTACTATGGCTACACCTTC.

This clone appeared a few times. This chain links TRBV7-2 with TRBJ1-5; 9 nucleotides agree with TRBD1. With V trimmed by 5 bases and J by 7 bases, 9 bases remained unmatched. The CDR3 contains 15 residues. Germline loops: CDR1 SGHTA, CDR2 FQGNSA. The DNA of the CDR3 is TGTGCCAGCAGCCCCGCCGGGACAGGGTTACAGCCCCAGCATTTT. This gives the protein CASSPAGTGLQPQHF.

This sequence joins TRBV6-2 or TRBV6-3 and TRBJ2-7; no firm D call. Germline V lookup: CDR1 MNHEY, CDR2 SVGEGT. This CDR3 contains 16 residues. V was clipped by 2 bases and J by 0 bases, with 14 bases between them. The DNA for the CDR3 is TGTGCCAGCAGTTACGGCGGCGGAAAGAGCTCCTACGAGCAGTACTTC. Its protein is CASSYGGGKSSYEQYF.

CDR3 protein: CASSIGQGVYEQYF. The CDR3 region has the DNA TGTGCCAGTAGTATAGGACAGGGGGTGTACGAGCAGTACTTC. The chain employs TRBV19 and TRBJ2-7, with 9 bases fitting TRBD1. The germline V gene encodes CDR1 LNHDA and CDR2 SQIVND (reference sequence). This CDR3 has 14 residues. Trimming cost V 1 base and J 4 bases; bases outside gene matches: 2.

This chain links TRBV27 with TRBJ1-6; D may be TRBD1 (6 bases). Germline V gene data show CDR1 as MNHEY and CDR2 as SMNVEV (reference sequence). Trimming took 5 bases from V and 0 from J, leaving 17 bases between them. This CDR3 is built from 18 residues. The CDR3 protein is CASSPAGGKSSYNSPLHF. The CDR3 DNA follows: TGTGCCAGCAGTCCCGCGGGGGGCAAGAGCTCCTATAATTCACCCCTCCACTTT.

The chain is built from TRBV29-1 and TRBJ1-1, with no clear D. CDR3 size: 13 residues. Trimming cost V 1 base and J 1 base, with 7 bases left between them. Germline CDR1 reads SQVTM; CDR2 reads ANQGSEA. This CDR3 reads CSVEATANTEAFF. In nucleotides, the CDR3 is TGCAGCGTTGAAGCGACTGCGAACACTGAAGCTTTCTTT.

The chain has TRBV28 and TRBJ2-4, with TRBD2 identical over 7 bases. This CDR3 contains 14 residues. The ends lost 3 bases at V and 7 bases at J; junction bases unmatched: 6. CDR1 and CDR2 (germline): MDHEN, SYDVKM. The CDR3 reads CASSFGGRFNIQYF. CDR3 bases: TGTGCCAGCAGTTTCGGCGGGAGATTTAACATTCAGTACTTC. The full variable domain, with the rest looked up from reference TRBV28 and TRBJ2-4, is DVKVTQSSRYLVKRTGEKVFLECVQDMDHENMFWYRQDPGLGLRLIYFSYDVKMKEKGDIPEGYSVSREKKERFSLILESASTNQTSMYLCASSFGGRFNIQYFGAGTRLSVL.

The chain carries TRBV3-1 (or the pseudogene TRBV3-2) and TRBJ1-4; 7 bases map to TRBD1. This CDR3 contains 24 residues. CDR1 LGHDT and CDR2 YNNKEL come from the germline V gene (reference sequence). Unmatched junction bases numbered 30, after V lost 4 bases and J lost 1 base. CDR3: CASSPLFKPGGRGAGTRTNEKLFF. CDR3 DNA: TGTGCCAGCAGCCCTCTCTTTAAACCAGGGGGACGTGGGGCAGGAACCCGAACTAATGAAAAACTGTTTTTT.

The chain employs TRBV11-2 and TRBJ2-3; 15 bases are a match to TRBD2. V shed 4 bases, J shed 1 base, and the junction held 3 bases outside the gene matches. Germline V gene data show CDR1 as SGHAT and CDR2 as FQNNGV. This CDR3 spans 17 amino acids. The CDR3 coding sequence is TGTGCCAGCAGCTCAGGGACTAGCGGGAGGCGCACAGATACGCAGTATTTT. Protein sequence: CASSSGTSGRRTDTQYF.

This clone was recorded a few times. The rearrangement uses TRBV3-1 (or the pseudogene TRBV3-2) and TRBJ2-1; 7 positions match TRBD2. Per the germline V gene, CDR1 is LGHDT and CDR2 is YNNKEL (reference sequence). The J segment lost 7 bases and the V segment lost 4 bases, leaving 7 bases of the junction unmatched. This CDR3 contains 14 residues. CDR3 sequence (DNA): TGTGCCAGCAGCCGAGCGGGGTCAGGGAATGAGCAGTTCTTC. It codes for CASSRAGSGNEQFF.

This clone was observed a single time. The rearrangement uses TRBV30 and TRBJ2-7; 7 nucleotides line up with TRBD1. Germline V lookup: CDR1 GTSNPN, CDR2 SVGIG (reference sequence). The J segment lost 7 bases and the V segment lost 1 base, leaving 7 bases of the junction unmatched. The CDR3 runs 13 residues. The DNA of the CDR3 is TGTGCCTGGAGTGAGACAGGGACGGGTGAGCAGTACTTC. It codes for CAWSETGTGEQYF.

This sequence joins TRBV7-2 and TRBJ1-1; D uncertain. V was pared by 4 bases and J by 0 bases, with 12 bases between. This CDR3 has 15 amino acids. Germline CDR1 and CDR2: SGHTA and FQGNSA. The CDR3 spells CASSWEILMNTEAFF. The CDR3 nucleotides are TGTGCCAGCAGCTGGGAGATCCTCATGAACACTGAAGCTTTCTTT. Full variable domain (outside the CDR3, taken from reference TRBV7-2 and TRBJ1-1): GAGVSQSPSNKVTEKGKDVELRCDPISGHTALYWYRQSLGQGLEFLIYFQGNSAPDKSGLPSDRFSAERTGGSVSTLTIQRTQQEDSAVYLCASSWEILMNTEAFFGQGTRLTVV.

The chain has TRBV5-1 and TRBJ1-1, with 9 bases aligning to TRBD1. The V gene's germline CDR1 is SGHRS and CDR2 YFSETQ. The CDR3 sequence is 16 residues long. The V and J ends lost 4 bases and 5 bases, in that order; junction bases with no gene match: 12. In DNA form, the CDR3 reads TGCGCCAGCAGCCCCGTCCCGGGACAGGGTTCAACTGAAGCTTTCTTT. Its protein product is CASSPVPGQGSTEAFF. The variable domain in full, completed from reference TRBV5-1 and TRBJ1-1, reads KAGVTQTPRYLIKTRGQQVTLSCSPISGHRSVSWYQQTPGQGLQFLFEYFSETQRNKGNFPGRFSGRQFSNSRSEMNVSTLELGDSALYLCASSPVPGQGSTEAFFGQGTRLTVV.

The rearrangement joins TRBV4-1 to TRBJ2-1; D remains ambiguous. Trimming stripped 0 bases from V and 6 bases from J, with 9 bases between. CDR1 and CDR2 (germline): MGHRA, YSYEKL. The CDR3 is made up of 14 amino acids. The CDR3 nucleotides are TGCGCCAGCAGCCAAGATTTTGTATCCAATGAGCAGTTCTTC. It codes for CASSQDFVSNEQFF.

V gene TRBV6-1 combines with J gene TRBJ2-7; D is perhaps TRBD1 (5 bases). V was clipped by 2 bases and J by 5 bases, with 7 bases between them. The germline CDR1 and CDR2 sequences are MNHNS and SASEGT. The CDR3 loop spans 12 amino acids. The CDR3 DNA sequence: TGTGCCAGCAGTGAACAGGGAAACGAGCAGTACTTC. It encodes CASSEQGNEQYF.

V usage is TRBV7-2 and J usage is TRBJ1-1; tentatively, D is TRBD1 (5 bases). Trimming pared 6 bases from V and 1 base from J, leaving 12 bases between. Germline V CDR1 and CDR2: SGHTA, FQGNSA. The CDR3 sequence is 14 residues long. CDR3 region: CASSVRGWNTEAFF. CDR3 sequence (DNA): TGTGCCAGCAGTGTAAGGGGTTGGAACACTGAAGCTTTCTTT.

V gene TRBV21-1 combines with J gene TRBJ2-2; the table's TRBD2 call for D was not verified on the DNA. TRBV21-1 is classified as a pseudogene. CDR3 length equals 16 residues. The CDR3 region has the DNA TGTGCCAGCAACGCACTAGCGGGAGGTGTCGCCGGGGAGCTGTTTTTT. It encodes CASNALAGGVAGELFF.

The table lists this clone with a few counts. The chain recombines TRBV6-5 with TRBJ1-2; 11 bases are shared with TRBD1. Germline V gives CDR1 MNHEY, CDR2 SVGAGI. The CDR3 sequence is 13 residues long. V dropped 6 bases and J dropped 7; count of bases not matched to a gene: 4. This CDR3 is CASSIGTGGGYTF. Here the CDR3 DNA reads TGTGCCAGCAGCATCGGGACAGGGGGTGGCTACACCTTC.

The CDR3 is CASSYLAGSRADTQYF. Written as DNA, the CDR3 is TGTGCCAGCAGTTATTTAGCGGGAAGTCGCGCAGATACGCAGTATTTT. The V gene is TRBV7-2, the J gene TRBJ2-3; 8 nucleotides agree with TRBD2. The V gene end was trimmed by 6 bases and the J gene end by 4 bases; junction bases not matched to a gene: 12. Germline loops: CDR1 SGHTA, CDR2 FQGNSA. This CDR3 spans 16 amino acids. The variable domain in full, completed from reference TRBV7-2 and TRBJ2-3, reads GAGVSQSPSNKVTEKGKDVELRCDPISGHTALYWYRQSLGQGLEFLIYFQGNSAPDKSGLPSDRFSAERTGGSVSTLTIQRTQQEDSAVYLCASSYLAGSRADTQYFGPGTRLTVL.

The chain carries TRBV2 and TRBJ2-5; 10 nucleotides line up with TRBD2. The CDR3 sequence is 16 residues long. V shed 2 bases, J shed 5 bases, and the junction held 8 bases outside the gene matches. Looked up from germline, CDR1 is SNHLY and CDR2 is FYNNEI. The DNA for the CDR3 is TGTGCCAGCAGTGAAATGAGCGGGGGGGCGGAGGAGACCCAGTACTTC. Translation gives CASSEMSGGAEETQYF.

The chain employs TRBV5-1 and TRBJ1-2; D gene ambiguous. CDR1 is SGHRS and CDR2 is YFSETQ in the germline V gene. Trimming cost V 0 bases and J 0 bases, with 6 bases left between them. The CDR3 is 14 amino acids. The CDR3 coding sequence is TGCGCCAGCAGCTTGGACAGAGCTAACTATGGCTACACCTTC. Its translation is CASSLDRANYGYTF.

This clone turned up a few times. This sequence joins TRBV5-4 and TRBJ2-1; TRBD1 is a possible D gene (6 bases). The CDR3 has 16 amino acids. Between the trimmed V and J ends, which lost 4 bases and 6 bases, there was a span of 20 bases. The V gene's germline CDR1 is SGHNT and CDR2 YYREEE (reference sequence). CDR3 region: CASSPDEGVGVNEQFF. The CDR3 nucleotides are TGTGCCAGCAGCCCCGACGAGGGGGTTGGGGTCAATGAGCAGTTCTTC.

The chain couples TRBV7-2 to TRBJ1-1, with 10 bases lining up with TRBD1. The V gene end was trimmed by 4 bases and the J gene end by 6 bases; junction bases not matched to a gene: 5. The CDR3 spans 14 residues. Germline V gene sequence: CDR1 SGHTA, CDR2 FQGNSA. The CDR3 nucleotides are TGTGCCAGCAGCTGGGGACAGGGGTTAGCTGAAGCTTTCTTT. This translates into CASSWGQGLAEAFF.

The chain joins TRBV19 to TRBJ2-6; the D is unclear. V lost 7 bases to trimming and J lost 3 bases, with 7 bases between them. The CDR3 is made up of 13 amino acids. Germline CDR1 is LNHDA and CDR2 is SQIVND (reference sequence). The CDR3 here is CASNSVGANVLTF. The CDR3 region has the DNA TGTGCCAGTAATTCGGTTGGGGCCAACGTCCTGACTTTC.

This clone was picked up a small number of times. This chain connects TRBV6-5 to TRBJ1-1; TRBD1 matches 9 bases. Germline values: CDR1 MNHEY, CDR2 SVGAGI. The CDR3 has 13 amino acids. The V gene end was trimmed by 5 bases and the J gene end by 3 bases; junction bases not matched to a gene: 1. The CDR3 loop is CASSRTGDTEAFF. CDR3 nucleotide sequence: TGTGCCAGCAGTCGGACAGGGGACACTGAAGCTTTCTTT.

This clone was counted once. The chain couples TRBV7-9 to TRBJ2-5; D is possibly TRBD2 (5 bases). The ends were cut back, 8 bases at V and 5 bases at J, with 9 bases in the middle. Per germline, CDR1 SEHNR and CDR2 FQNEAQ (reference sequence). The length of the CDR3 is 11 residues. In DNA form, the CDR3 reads TGTGCCAGCGGTCCGGGGGAGACCCAGTACTTC. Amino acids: CASGPGETQYF.

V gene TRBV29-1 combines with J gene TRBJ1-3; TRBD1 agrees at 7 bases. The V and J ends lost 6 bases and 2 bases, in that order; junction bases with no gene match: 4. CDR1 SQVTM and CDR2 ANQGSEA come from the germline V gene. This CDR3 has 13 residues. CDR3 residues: CSVGDRAGNTIYF. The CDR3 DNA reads TGCAGCGTCGGAGACAGGGCTGGAAACACCATATATTTT.

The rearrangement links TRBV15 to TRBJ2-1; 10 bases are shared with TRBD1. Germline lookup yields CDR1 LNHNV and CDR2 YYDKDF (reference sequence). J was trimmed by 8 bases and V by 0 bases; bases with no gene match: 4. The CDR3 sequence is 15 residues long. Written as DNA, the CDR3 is TGTGCCACCAGCAGAGAGGACAGGGGGACGGATGAGCAGTTCTTC. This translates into CATSREDRGTDEQFF.